These 6 T cell receptor beta chains came from one sample sequenced in a study of regulatory T cells in long-lasting Graves disease. According to the study, TCR beta libraries were built with iRepertoire HTBI primers and CDR3-region Arm-PCR. In TCRdb, the multiplex PCR reads were re-called with MiXCR into one record per CDR3 protein. This sample yields some 490,000 distinct CDR3 sequences, of which approximately 12% are seen a single time; roughly 9.3% belongs to the top ten. Time point here: newly diagnosed GD, antithyroid drugs for less than 3 months. The authors made the TCR library using RNA they extracted from PBMCs. The same sample was also used in a study of T cells in Graves' hyperthyroidism and ophthalmopathy.

This material consisted of peripheral blood mononuclear cells (PBMCs), taken at new diagnosis, from a patient treated with antithyroid drugs. The receptors shown here come from a woman aged 25-40 years with Graves disease.

In its sample, this clonotype was seen many times. The V and J genes are TRBV2 and TRBJ1-2, with TRBD1 matching over 8 bases. V lost 1 base and J lost 3; bases outside the gene matches: 4. CDR3 length equals 15 residues. CDR1 SNHLY and CDR2 FYNNEI come from the germline V gene. CDR3 residues: CASSEEGQDHYGYTF. The CDR3 DNA follows: TGTGCCAGCAGTGAAGAGGGACAGGATCACTATGGCTACACCTTC.

This chain links TRBV2 with TRBJ1-5, with no clear D. This CDR3 is 13 amino acids long. CDR1 is SNHLY, CDR2 FYNNEI, per germline. V lost 2 bases to trimming and J lost 3 bases, with 5 bases between them. CDR3 amino acids: CASSENVNQPQHF. In DNA form, the CDR3 reads TGTGCCAGCAGTGAAAACGTCAATCAGCCCCAGCATTTT.

At least ten counts were recorded for this clonotype. The rearrangement joins TRBV4-1 to TRBJ2-5; 8 nucleotides match TRBD2. This CDR3 is 17 amino acids long. V was pared by 1 base and J by 4 bases, with 11 bases of the junction left unmatched. The germline V gene encodes CDR1 MGHRA and CDR2 YSYEKL. The CDR3 protein is CASSQGPRPGRGETQYF. CDR3 nucleotides: TGCGCCAGCAGCCAAGGACCCCGACCCGGGAGGGGAGAGACCCAGTACTTC.

The CDR3: CATSDPPAGYNEQFF. CDR3 coding DNA: TGTGCCACCAGTGACCCCCCTGCGGGGTACAATGAGCAGTTCTTC. The chain carries TRBV24-1 and TRBJ2-1; possible D gene TRBD2, 6 bases. This CDR3 is 15 amino acids long. Trimming shortened V by 4 bases and J by 4 bases, and 13 bases separated the two germline ends. Germline-derived CDR1 and CDR2 are KGHDR and SFDVKD.

This clonotype showed up many times. V and J are TRBV20-1 and TRBJ2-1; D remains ambiguous. CDR1 and CDR2 (germline): DFQATT, SNEGSKA (reference sequence). The germline V and J ends were trimmed by 5 bases and 2 bases, with 10 bases remaining between them. The CDR3 spans 13 residues. The CDR3 DNA is TGCAGTGCTCCCCGGAGTGCCTACAATGAGCAGTTCTTC. Translated, it gives CSAPRSAYNEQFF.

V gene TRBV5-4 combines with J gene TRBJ2-2; TRBD1 matches 9 bases. The germline CDR1 and CDR2 sequences are SGHNT and YYREEE (reference sequence). V was clipped by 4 bases and J by 7 bases; unmatched bases: 8. The CDR3 loop spans 15 amino acids. The CDR3 region has the DNA TGTGCCAGCAGCCGAACAGGGGGCACGGGCGGGGAGCTGTTTTTT. It codes for CASSRTGGTGGELFF. Together with reference TRBV5-4 and TRBJ2-2, the CDR3 gives the full variable domain: ETGVTQSPTHLIKTRGQQVTLRCSSQSGHNTVSWYQQALGQGPQFIFQYYREEENGRGNFPPRFSGLQFPNYSSELNVNALELDDSALYLCASSRTGGTGGELFFGEGSRLTVL.